This T cell receptor beta chain was profiled in a study of cytomegalovirus exposure and HLA in healthy donors. PCR used 60 Vbeta primers and 13 Jbeta primers. Profiled with immunoSEQ multiplex PCR; TCRdb holds only in-frame clones, not every one. The profile covers over 200,000 clones, with around 80% appearing a single time and roughly 5% taken by the ten largest. In germline, CDR1 is SGHAT, CDR2 FQNNGV. The CDR3 totals 15 residues. V shed 5 bases, J shed 6 bases, and the junction held 12 bases outside the gene matches. Sequencing input: PBMCs. The source of this sequence is a woman aged 40 to 50 in good health and CMV-seropositive. V is TRBV11-2 and J is TRBJ1-2; TRBD1 matches at 7 bases. The CDR3: CASSERDSRRDGYTF. The CDR3 nucleotides read TGTGCCAGCAGCGAAAGGGACAGCCGGCGGGATGGCTACACCTTC.